Listed here are 6 T cell receptor beta chains from one sample, sequenced in a study of beta chain features in type 1 diabetes. Sequenced material consisted of expressed TCRB transcripts (all of the isolated RNA was reverse transcribed). Data came from immunoSEQ multiplex PCR; TCRdb stores just in-frame clones and leaves some out. The table records fewer than 200,000 clones, more than 10% of them present only once. The sequenced material came from central memory CD4+ T cells from blood. The receptors stem from a woman aged 18-29 years in good health.

V gene TRBV29-1 combines with J gene TRBJ1-1, with D uncertain. This CDR3 has 12 residues. V lost 1 base, J lost 5 bases, and 8 bases lay in between. CDR1 SQVTM and CDR2 ANQGSEA come from the germline V gene. The CDR3 region has the DNA TGCAGCGTTGAAGGTTCGGGGACTGAAGCTTTCTTT. The encoded protein is CSVEGSGTEAFF.

The V gene is TRBV6-5, the J gene TRBJ2-1, with 10 bases fitting TRBD2. From germline, CDR1 is MNHEY and CDR2 SVGAGI. V was pared by 0 bases and J by 7 bases, with 6 bases of the junction left unmatched. The CDR3 contains 16 residues. The CDR3 DNA reads TGTGCCAGCAGTTACTCGACTCGGACTAGCGGTAATGAGCAGTTCTTC. Encoded protein: CASSYSTRTSGNEQFF.

This clone has a handful of counts. V usage is TRBV30 and J usage is TRBJ2-1; 8 positions match TRBD2. The CDR3 contains 15 residues. After removal of 2 bases from V and 8 bases from J, the junction contained 11 bases not matched to a gene. The germline V gene has CDR1 GTSNPN and CDR2 SVGIG (reference sequence). The CDR3 reads CAWSQREFKSHEQFF. For the CDR3, the DNA is TGTGCCTGGAGTCAGCGGGAGTTTAAATCGCATGAGCAGTTCTTC.

The chain links TRBV18 to TRBJ2-1; no clear D. This CDR3 spans 13 amino acids. Germline CDR1 is KGHSH and CDR2 is LQKENI. V shed 3 bases and J shed 7 bases, with 10 bases lying between them. The CDR3 DNA reads as TGTGCCAGCTCACCTAACGTGAGGAATGAGCAGTTCTTC. It is translated as CASSPNVRNEQFF.

The rearrangement joins TRBV2 to TRBJ2-1; D is perhaps TRBD2 (7 bases). The CDR3 consists of 18 residues. Per germline, CDR1 SNHLY and CDR2 FYNNEI. Trimming took 4 bases from V and 5 from J, leaving 24 bases between them. This CDR3 reads CASSAGAGRAGVDNEQFF. In DNA, the CDR3 is TGTGCCAGCAGTGCGGGGGCAGGCCGGGCGGGAGTAGACAATGAGCAGTTCTTC.

The chain links TRBV20-1 to TRBJ2-1; 7 bases line up with TRBD1. The J segment lost 14 bases and the V segment lost 7 bases, leaving 11 bases of the junction unmatched. The CDR3 is 11 amino acids. Germline V gene lookup returns CDR1 DFQATT and CDR2 SNEGSKA (reference sequence). CDR3 in amino acids: CSGTKTGIEFF. CDR3 nucleotide sequence: TGCAGTGGGACAAAGACAGGGATTGAGTTCTTC.